These 30 T cell receptor beta chains originate from one sample sequenced in a study of regulatory T cells in long-lasting Graves disease. For TCR beta, libraries came from iRepertoire HTBI primers and Arm-PCR of CDR3 regions. TCRdb used MiXCR to reprocess the multiplex PCR reads, holding one entry per CDR3 protein. The profile shows 350,000 to 450,000 distinct CDR3 sequences, about 15% of them singletons. Time point noted: newly diagnosed GD, antithyroid drugs for less than 3 months. PBMC-extracted RNA yielded the TCR library. Separately, the same data were catalogued under a study of T cells in Graves' hyperthyroidism and ophthalmopathy.

The sequences come from peripheral blood mononuclear cells (PBMCs), collected at new diagnosis, from a patient treated with antithyroid drugs. These TCRs come from a woman in her thirties or forties with Graves disease.

This chain uses TRBV12-3 or TRBV12-4 with TRBJ1-1, with D unresolved. The length of the CDR3 is 14 residues. The V end lost 5 bases, the J end lost 7 bases, and 17 bases lay between the germline ends. The CDR3 loop reads CASSQRTDLSEAFF. In nucleotides, the CDR3 is TGTGCCAGCAGTCAAAGGACGGATCTAAGTGAAGCTTTCTTT.

This clonotype was recorded at least ten times. The chain carries TRBV12-3 or TRBV12-4 and TRBJ2-1, with 7 bases that match TRBD2. Trimming at V came to 3 bases and at J to 4 bases, leaving 6 bases not matched to a gene. CDR3 length equals 15 residues. Written as DNA, the CDR3 is TGTGCCAGCAGTTTTGAGGCTAGCGGATACAATGAGCAGTTCTTC. It specifies CASSFEASGYNEQFF.

V usage is TRBV12-3 or TRBV12-4 and J usage is TRBJ2-5, with 10 nucleotides matching TRBD2. V shed 3 bases, J shed 4 bases, and the junction held 5 bases outside the gene matches. The CDR3 runs to 15 residues. The CDR3 DNA reads as TGTGCCAGCAGTTTTTCGCTAGCGGGAGCAGAGACCCAGTACTTC. It is translated as CASSFSLAGAETQYF.

V gene TRBV6-2 or TRBV6-3 combines with J gene TRBJ2-3; 10 bases agree with TRBD2. Germline values: CDR1 MNHEY, CDR2 SVGEGT. CDR3 length: 14 residues. Trimming took 4 bases from V and 6 from J; bases not matched to a gene: 4. Written as DNA, the CDR3 is TGTGCCAGCAGTTTCCGAGCGGGAGGGGATACGCAGTATTTT. Its translation: CASSFRAGGDTQYF.

This clonotype showed up just a few times. The chain has TRBV4-3 and TRBJ2-1; 10 nucleotides align to TRBD2. The CDR3 totals 15 residues. V shed 5 bases, J shed 5 bases, and the junction held 6 bases outside the gene matches. Per the germline V gene, CDR1 is LGHNA and CDR2 is YSLEER. Written as DNA, the CDR3 is TGCGCCAGCAGCAAACGGACTAGCGGAAACAATGAGCAGTTCTTC. Its translation: CASSKRTSGNNEQFF.

This clonotype was detected ten times or more. One end of the junction varies from germline; a read error may be responsible. V is TRBV2 and J is TRBJ2-2; D is ambiguous. This CDR3 is built from 13 residues. Germline V gene lookup returns CDR1 SNHLY and CDR2 FYNNEI. The CDR3 DNA sequence: TGTGTCAGCAATCCTAGACACACCGGGGAGCTGTTTTTT. Protein product: CVSNPRHTGELFF.

V is TRBV13 and J is TRBJ2-5; 14 bases map to TRBD2. V gave up 4 bases and J gave up 6 bases; unmatched junction bases: 4. Germline loops: CDR1 PRHDT, CDR2 FYEKMQ (reference sequence). The CDR3 sequence is 15 residues long. The CDR3 bases are TGTGCCAGCAGCTCGGGGACTAGCGGGAGTAAGACCCAGTACTTC. This translates into CASSSGTSGSKTQYF.

This clonotype has a count of ten or more. The chain links TRBV10-3 to TRBJ1-1, with D possibly being TRBD1 (5 bases). This CDR3 has 13 residues. Germline CDR1 ENHRY, CDR2 SYGVKD. V lost 6 bases and J 8 bases, leaving 16 bases between the germline ends. CDR3 protein: CAIREGGTPEAFF. The CDR3 DNA follows: TGTGCCATCAGGGAAGGCGGGACCCCCGAAGCTTTCTTT.

The genes are TRBV18 and TRBJ2-5, with 10 bases that match TRBD1. CDR3 length equals 16 residues. The V and J ends lost 3 bases and 9 bases, in that order; junction bases with no gene match: 13. Germline loops: CDR1 KGHSH, CDR2 LQKENI. This CDR3 reads CASSPPTGGRWESQYF. DNA for the CDR3: TGTGCCAGCTCACCCCCGACAGGGGGCAGGTGGGAGTCCCAGTACTTC.

This clonotype was counted many times. V and J are TRBV11-3 and TRBJ2-7; D call uncertain. Germline lookup yields CDR1 SGHNT and CDR2 YENEEA. V lost 1 base, J lost 3 bases, and 13 bases lay in between. CDR3 length equals 15 residues. The CDR3 protein is CASSLGLSDGYEQYF. The CDR3 bases are TGTGCCAGCAGCTTAGGTTTATCGGACGGCTACGAGCAGTACTTC.

In this sample, this clonotype turned up a few times. This chain links TRBV20-1 with TRBJ2-1; 11 bases align to TRBD2. This CDR3 spans 12 amino acids. Germline V gene data show CDR1 as DFQATT and CDR2 as SNEGSKA (reference sequence). J lost 11 bases, V lost 7 bases, and 7 bases had no gene match. The DNA of the CDR3 is TGCAGTGTAAGACTAGCGGGACTGCAGCAGTTCTTC. Its protein is CSVRLAGLQQFF.

This clonotype was picked up many times. The rearrangement joins TRBV7-2 to TRBJ2-1, with TRBD2 identical over 10 bases. The germline gives CDR1 SGHTA, CDR2 FQGNSA. Germline trimming cut 4 bases from V and 5 bases from J; bases unmatched to any gene: 5. CDR3 length: 15 residues. The CDR3 here is CASSSVGTSDNEQFF. The CDR3 coding sequence is TGTGCCAGCAGCTCAGTAGGGACTAGCGACAATGAGCAGTTCTTC.

V is TRBV28 and J is TRBJ2-7; D unclear. The V and J ends lost 8 bases and 5 bases respectively, with 19 bases between them. The CDR3 has 14 amino acids. Germline lookup yields CDR1 MDHEN and CDR2 SYDVKM. The CDR3 region is CASFSRLEHNEQYF. The CDR3 coding sequence is TGTGCCAGCTTCTCTCGACTCGAACACAACGAGCAGTACTTC.

This clonotype was recorded many times. The chain combines TRBV12-3 or TRBV12-4 with TRBJ2-1, with TRBD2 matching 13 bases. V was pared by 2 bases and J by 6 bases, with 4 bases of the junction left unmatched. This CDR3 comprises 16 residues. In nucleotides, the CDR3 is TGTGCCAGCAGTTTACCCGGGACTAGCGGGACCAATGAGCAGTTCTTC. Protein sequence: CASSLPGTSGTNEQFF.

The chain has TRBV4-1 and TRBJ1-5; D call uncertain. Trimming removed 1 base from V and 0 bases from J, with 10 bases in between. Germline CDR1 MGHRA, CDR2 YSYEKL. The CDR3 has 16 residues. CDR3 sequence reads: CASSQGGSPSNQPQHF. The CDR3, as DNA: TGCGCCAGCAGCCAAGGCGGGAGTCCTAGCAATCAGCCCCAGCATTTT.

Only a few counts were recorded for this clonotype. This rearrangement joins TRBV19 to TRBJ1-2; D is perhaps TRBD1 (6 bases). Germline V gene sequence: CDR1 LNHDA, CDR2 SQIVND (reference sequence). The CDR3 runs to 15 residues. Trimming removed 7 bases from V and 4 bases from J, with 19 bases in between. CDR3 nucleotides: TGTGCCAGTAAAGGGAAGACAGGAAAGAGCTATGGCTACACCTTC. It specifies CASKGKTGKSYGYTF.

Concerning this clonotype: Mismatch with germline at one junction end may stem from a read error. Written as DNA, the CDR3 is TGCAGTGCTAGAGCTTCGCGGACACCGGATCAGCCCCAGAATTTT. This codes for CSARASRTPDQPQNF. The rearrangement uses TRBV20-1 and TRBJ1-5, with D tentatively TRBD1 (5 bases). This CDR3 region has 15 residues. Germline lookup yields CDR1 DFQATT and CDR2 SNEGSKA (reference sequence).

This clonotype has more than one count but fewer than ten. The rearrangement uses TRBV24-1 and TRBJ2-2, with unresolved D. The CDR3 has 13 amino acids. Trimming took off 5 bases at V and 4 bases at J, with 7 bases between the two ends. Germline CDR1 and CDR2: KGHDR and SFDVKD. The CDR3 loop is CATSALITGELFF. The CDR3 bases are TGTGCCACCAGTGCTTTAATCACCGGGGAGCTGTTTTTT.

This clonotype was recorded many times. In DNA form, the CDR3 reads TGTGCCAGCAGTTTAGAGTCCTCGGGGACTCTCTCCTACGAGCAGTACTTC. Encoded protein: CASSLESSGTLSYEQYF. This sequence joins TRBV28 and TRBJ2-7, with a weak D call TRBD2 (6 bases). V was pared by 2 bases and J by 0 bases, with 17 bases between. The CDR3 extends over 17 amino acids. Germline CDR1 reads MDHEN; CDR2 reads SYDVKM.

This clonotype was found a few times. The J gene is TRBJ2-1, the V gene TRBV5-4; no clear D gene. The CDR3 length is 15 residues. Per the germline V gene, CDR1 is SGHNT and CDR2 is YYREEE (reference sequence). V was trimmed by 0 bases and J by 1 base, leaving 8 bases between them. The CDR3, as DNA: TGTGCCAGCAGCTTGGTGGTGGTATCCTACAATGAGCAGTTCTTC. This encodes CASSLVVVSYNEQFF.

J is TRBJ2-7 and V is TRBV5-1; weak D call: TRBD1 (6 bases). The V and J ends lost 0 bases and 5 bases respectively, with 15 bases between them. The germline CDR1 and CDR2 sequences are SGHRS and YFSETQ. The CDR3 is 15 amino acids. The CDR3 loop reads CASSLALDRGHEQYF. In DNA form, the CDR3 reads TGCGCCAGCAGCTTGGCCCTGGACAGAGGACACGAGCAGTACTTC.

In the case of this clonotype: Being one base from a much bigger clone, this may be a read error. The chain combines TRBV20-1 with TRBJ1-2; 7 bases agree with TRBD1. Germline V gene lookup returns CDR1 DFQATT and CDR2 SNEGSKA (reference sequence). This CDR3 is 13 amino acids long. This CDR3 is CSAQDRSKYGYTF. CDR3 in DNA: TGCAGTGCACAGGACAGGTCTAAATATGGCTACACCTTC.

This clonotype was detected many times. The V and J genes are TRBV5-1 and TRBJ2-3, with TRBD2 matching over 12 bases. V trimming: 4 bases; J trimming: 2 bases; junction bases outside the gene matches: 8. This CDR3 region has 17 residues. Per germline, CDR1 SGHRS and CDR2 YFSETQ. Here the CDR3 reads CASSNGLAGIITDTQYF. The CDR3 DNA reads TGCGCCAGCAGCAACGGACTAGCGGGAATTATCACAGATACGCAGTATTTT.

This clonotype was picked up many times. The V gene is TRBV27, the J gene TRBJ2-2; 11 bases are shared with TRBD2. The trim removed 2 bases at V and 4 bases at J, leaving 6 bases unmatched. This CDR3 comprises 17 residues. From germline, CDR1 is MNHEY and CDR2 SMNVEV (reference sequence). CDR3 region: CASSLRGLAVFTGELFF. CDR3 DNA sequence: TGTGCCAGCAGTTTAAGGGGACTAGCGGTCTTCACCGGGGAGCTGTTTTTT.

This clonotype was observed many times. J is TRBJ2-1 and V is TRBV28, with D perhaps TRBD2 (5 bases). From germline, CDR1 is MDHEN and CDR2 SYDVKM. Trimming pared 7 bases from V and 8 bases from J, leaving 12 bases between. The CDR3 is made up of 12 amino acids. CDR3 residues: CASTPGVHEQFF. CDR3 coding DNA: TGTGCCAGCACCCCCGGGGTACATGAGCAGTTCTTC.

The rearrangement links TRBV7-3 to TRBJ2-7; 10 nucleotides align to TRBD2. The CDR3 runs to 16 residues. In germline, CDR1 is SGHTA, CDR2 FQGTGA. Trimming at V came to 8 bases and at J to 2 bases, leaving 12 bases not matched to a gene. The CDR3 loop reads CASGSPGLATPYEQYF. DNA of the CDR3: TGTGCCAGCGGCTCACCGGGACTAGCGACACCCTACGAGCAGTACTTC. Supplemented by reference TRBV7-3 and TRBJ2-7, the full variable domain reads GAGVSQTPSNKVTEKGKYVELRCDPISGHTALYWYRQSLGQGPEFLIYFQGTGAADDSGLPNDRFFAVRPEGSVSTLKIQRTERGDSAVYLCASGSPGLATPYEQYFGPGTRLTVT.

The rearrangement links TRBV5-5 to TRBJ2-5; TRBD2 agrees at 13 bases. Germline V gene data show CDR1 as SGHKS and CDR2 as YYEKEE (reference sequence). The V and J ends lost 4 bases and 4 bases, in that order; junction bases with no gene match: 7. This CDR3 is built from 16 residues. In DNA, the CDR3 is TGTGCCAGCAGCCCTACGGGACTAGCGGGAAGAGAGACCCAGTACTTC. This encodes CASSPTGLAGRETQYF.

This clonotype has a count of ten or more. The chain couples TRBV2 to TRBJ1-5; D unresolved. Germline V CDR1 and CDR2: SNHLY, FYNNEI. This CDR3 comprises 13 residues. Trimming stripped 6 bases from V and 4 bases from J, with 10 bases between. The chain's CDR3 is CASRVHYNQPQHF. The CDR3 DNA reads TGTGCCAGCAGGGTACACTATAATCAGCCCCAGCATTTT.

This clonotype was seen a handful of times. This chain links TRBV24-1 with TRBJ2-3; 10 nucleotides align to TRBD2. The V gene's germline CDR1 is KGHDR and CDR2 SFDVKD. The CDR3 contains 15 residues. J gave up 4 bases and V 6 bases, and 6 bases lay outside the gene matches. The CDR3 spells CATSTLAGVSDTQYF. CDR3 coding DNA: TGTGCCACCAGTACGCTAGCGGGAGTTTCAGATACGCAGTATTTT.

Comments on this clonotype: Since a much larger clone is just one base distant, this may be a read error. The chain is built from TRBV5-1 and TRBJ1-2; no reliable D call. CDR3 length: 13 residues. In germline, CDR1 is SGHRS, CDR2 YFSETQ. Trimming cost V 1 base and J 4 bases, with 8 bases left between them. In DNA, the CDR3 is TGCGCCAGCAGCTTGTCGAGTATCTATGGCTACACCTTC. It specifies CASSLSSIYGYTF.